Below, 14 T cell receptor beta chains from the same sample are listed, as sequenced in a study of CD8+CD57+ T cells in acquired aplastic anemia. The study profiled TCR beta VDJ and CDR3 using genomic DNA as template. A single record per CDR3 protein comes from TCRdb applying MiXCR to the reads. The sample carries about 160,000 distinct CDR3 sequences, approximately 40% recorded once. The material sequenced was sorted CD4+, CD8+, or CD8+CD57+ T cells (not recorded which) from PBMCs. The source of these receptors is a human donor in good health.

Here the CDR3 reads CASRTRQGGSEQYF. The CDR3 DNA reads TGTGCCAGCAGGACGCGGCAGGGGGGTTCCGAGCAGTACTTC. The V gene is TRBV2, the J gene TRBJ2-7; the D gene is possibly TRBD1 (7 bases). V was trimmed by 6 bases and J by 6 bases, leaving 18 bases between them. CDR1 is SNHLY and CDR2 is FYNNEI in the germline V gene. The CDR3 is 14 amino acids.

This clonotype was recorded only once. The gene calls are TRBV19 and TRBJ2-2, with D tentatively TRBD2 (5 bases). V shed 3 bases and J shed 0 bases, with 8 bases lying between them. Germline CDR1 and CDR2: LNHDA and SQIVND (reference sequence). The CDR3 extends over 15 amino acids. CDR3 sequence (DNA): TGTGCCAGTAGTATCACCGGGGCGAACACCGGGGAGCTGTTTTTT. Its protein is CASSITGANTGELFF.

This clonotype appeared many times. The V call is TRBV7-8, the J call TRBJ2-5, with unresolved D. This CDR3 contains 14 residues. V was shortened by 1 base and J by 1 base, with 7 bases between the two germline ends. Germline CDR1 SGHVS, CDR2 FQNEAQ. CDR3 amino acids: CASSLVRTQETQYF. The CDR3 DNA sequence: TGTGCCAGCAGCTTAGTAAGGACCCAAGAGACCCAGTACTTC.

This clonotype occurred many times. V usage is TRBV20-1 and J usage is TRBJ2-7; 8 bases are shared with TRBD2. J gave up 2 bases and V 6 bases, and 15 bases lay outside the gene matches. The germline gives CDR1 DFQATT, CDR2 SNEGSKA (reference sequence). The CDR3 totals 16 residues. CDR3 DNA sequence: TGCAGTGCCCCCTCTTTGGGGACTAGGGAAGCCTACGAGCAGTACTTC. Protein: CSAPSLGTREAYEQYF.

This clonotype was detected many times. The chain has TRBV20-1 and TRBJ1-4; weak D call: TRBD1 (6 bases). Trimming removed 3 bases from V and 5 bases from J, with 13 bases in between. From germline, CDR1 is DFQATT and CDR2 SNEGSKA (reference sequence). The CDR3 has 14 amino acids. CDR3 sequence: CSASSRGTNEKLFF. The CDR3 DNA sequence: TGCAGTGCTAGTTCCAGGGGTACGAATGAAAAACTGTTTTTT.

In its sample, this clonotype was seen many times. The rearrangement uses TRBV10-1 and TRBJ2-1, with D perhaps matching TRBD1 (6 bases). Germline-derived CDR1 and CDR2 are WNHNN and SYGVQD (reference sequence). The CDR3 runs 15 residues. V dropped 5 bases and J dropped 9 bases, with 20 bases sitting between them. The CDR3 here is CASSTDRGALGEQFF. CDR3 sequence (DNA): TGCGCCAGCAGTACGGACAGAGGGGCCCTCGGTGAGCAGTTCTTC.

The gene calls are TRBV7-9 and TRBJ2-7, with 12 nucleotides matching TRBD2. The length of the CDR3 is 15 residues. Germline assignment: CDR1 SEHNR and CDR2 FQNEAQ (reference sequence). After removal of 5 bases from V and 2 bases from J, the junction contained 4 bases not matched to a gene. The CDR3 reads CASSQTSGRPYEQYF. The CDR3 DNA reads TGTGCCAGCAGCCAAACTAGCGGGAGGCCCTACGAGCAGTACTTC.

The rearrangement joins TRBV7-2 to TRBJ2-3; D perhaps matches TRBD2 (6 bases). The CDR3 runs 13 residues. V was trimmed by 8 bases and J by 2 bases, leaving 11 bases between them. Per germline, CDR1 SGHTA and CDR2 FQGNSA. The CDR3 here is CASRDSATDTQYF. In nucleotides, the CDR3 is TGTGCCAGCCGGGACTCTGCCACAGATACGCAGTATTTT.

This clonotype has a count of ten or more. This chain links TRBV11-2 with TRBJ1-6; D is perhaps TRBD1 (5 bases). Germline V gene lookup returns CDR1 SGHAT and CDR2 FQNNGV. The CDR3 totals 14 residues. Trimming removed 2 bases from V and 8 bases from J, with 10 bases in between. The CDR3 protein is CASSLIQGDSPLHF. DNA for the CDR3: TGTGCCAGCAGCTTAATCCAGGGTGATTCACCCCTCCACTTT.

This clonotype occurred many times. CDR3 in amino acids: CASSQIGLAGQQYF. CDR3 DNA: TGTGCCAGCAGCCAAATAGGACTAGCGGGGCAGCAGTACTTC. V and J are TRBV4-2 and TRBJ2-7; TRBD2 matches 12 bases. The CDR3 is made up of 14 amino acids. The germline V gene encodes CDR1 LGHNA and CDR2 YNFKEQ. Germline trimming cut 2 bases from V and 8 bases from J; bases unmatched to any gene: 4.

The chain couples TRBV29-1 to TRBJ1-2; D is perhaps TRBD1 (5 bases). From germline, CDR1 is SQVTM and CDR2 ANQGSEA. The CDR3 extends over 14 amino acids. Trimming removed 7 bases from V and 0 bases from J, with 15 bases in between. As DNA, the CDR3 is TGCAGCGCTGCTCCCGGGACTGCTAACTATGGCTACACCTTC. Its protein product is CSAAPGTANYGYTF.

This clonotype was picked up many times. V gene TRBV9 combines with J gene TRBJ1-2, with a tentative D call TRBD1 (6 bases). The ends were cut back, 7 bases at V and 3 bases at J, with 19 bases in the middle. The CDR3 is made up of 15 amino acids. Germline V gene lookup returns CDR1 SGDLS and CDR2 YYNGEE. This CDR3 reads CASSLGDMTDYGYTF. Written as DNA, the CDR3 is TGTGCCAGCTCCCTGGGGGACATGACGGACTATGGCTACACCTTC. Combining the CDR3 with reference TRBV9 and TRBJ1-2 gives the whole variable domain DSGVTQTPKHLITATGQRVTLRCSPRSGDLSVYWYQQSLDQGLQFLIQYYNGEERAKGNILERFSAQQFPDLHSELNLSSLELGDSALYFCASSLGDMTDYGYTFGSGTRLTVV.

The CDR3 nucleotides are TGTGCCAGTGCCCCCCTCCGAGGGGACTCACCCCTCCACTTT. It translates to CASAPLRGDSPLHF. The chain has TRBV19 and TRBJ1-6, with TRBD1 as a possible D gene (5 bases). From germline, CDR1 is LNHDA and CDR2 SQIVND (reference sequence). V was clipped by 8 bases and J by 10 bases, with 18 bases between them. This CDR3 comprises 14 residues.

The rearrangement joins TRBV20-1 to TRBJ1-2, with a possible D match to TRBD1 (6 bases). The V gene's germline CDR1 is DFQATT and CDR2 SNEGSKA (reference sequence). There are 14 residues in the CDR3. The V gene lost 4 bases and the J gene lost 1 base, with 13 bases spanning the gap. The CDR3 is CSATRGGGNYGYTF. CDR3 sequence (DNA): TGCAGTGCTACCCGGGGAGGGGGTAACTATGGCTACACCTTC.